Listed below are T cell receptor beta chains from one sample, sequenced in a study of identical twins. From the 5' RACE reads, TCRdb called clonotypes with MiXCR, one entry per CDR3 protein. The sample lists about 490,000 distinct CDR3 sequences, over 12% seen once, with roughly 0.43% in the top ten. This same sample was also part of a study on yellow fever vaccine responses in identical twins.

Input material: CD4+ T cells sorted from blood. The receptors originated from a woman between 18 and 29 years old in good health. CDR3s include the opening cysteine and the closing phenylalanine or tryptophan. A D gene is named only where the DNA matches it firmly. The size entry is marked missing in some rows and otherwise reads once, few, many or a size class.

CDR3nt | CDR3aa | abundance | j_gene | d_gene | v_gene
TGTGCCAGCAGCCGACCCGGGACTAGCGGGGACCTAGCCAAAAACATTCAGTACTTC | CASSRPGTSGDLAKNIQYF | few | TRBJ2-4 | TRBD2 | TRBV4-2
TGCAGCGTTGTAAGACAGGTTACTGAAGCTTTCTTT | CSVVRQVTEAFF | few | TRBJ1-1 | - | TRBV29-1
TGTGCCAGCAGTTTAGCGCTGATAGCGGGAGTTGTGGATGAGCAGTTCTTC | CASSLALIAGVVDEQFF | - | TRBJ2-1 | TRBD2 | TRBV12-3/TRBV12-4
TGTGCCAGCAGCTTGGTAGCGGGATGGACCGGGGAGCTGTTTTTT | CASSLVAGWTGELFF | - | TRBJ2-2 | TRBD2 | TRBV5-6
TGCAGTGCACCGGGACAGGGGTACACCGGGGAGCTGTTTTTT | CSAPGQGYTGELFF | - | TRBJ2-2 | TRBD1 | TRBV20-1
TGTGCCAGCAGTGAAAGCTATGAGAGGCCTAATGAGCAGTTCTTC | CASSESYERPNEQFF | - | TRBJ2-1 | - | TRBV6-1
TGCAGTGCTAGTTCTCTGCGGGAGGATCCCTACGAGCAGTACTTC | CSASSLREDPYEQYF | - | TRBJ2-7 | TRBD2 | TRBV20-1
TGTGCCAGCAGTGATCCGGGAACTAATGAAAAACTGTTTTTT | CASSDPGTNEKLFF | - | TRBJ1-4 | - | TRBV25-1
TGCAGCGCTATACCCGGACTAGCGGGAGGCACCGGGGAGCTGTTTTTT | CSAIPGLAGGTGELFF | few | TRBJ2-2 | TRBD2 | TRBV29-1
TGTGCCAGCAGCAGACCTGAGACTAGCGGGAGTGCCGAGCAGTACTTC | CASSRPETSGSAEQYF | few | TRBJ2-7 | TRBD2 | TRBV5-6
TGTGCCATCCGAGCAGGGGCGGAGAACTATGGCTACACCTTC | CAIRAGAENYGYTF | - | TRBJ1-2 | - | TRBV10-3
TGTGCCAGCAGTGAAACTGGACAGGGAGGCGGGGAGCTGTTTTTT | CASSETGQGGGELFF | few | TRBJ2-2 | TRBD1 | TRBV2
TGTGCCAGCAGCTTAACGCGGACTAGCGCCAACACCGGGGAGCTGTTTTTT | CASSLTRTSANTGELFF | few | TRBJ2-2 | TRBD2 | TRBV7-8
TGCGCCAGCAGCCAAGATATCGCCAGGGGGCACAGGGTAGAGCAGTACTTC | CASSQDIARGHRVEQYF | few | TRBJ2-7 | TRBD1 | TRBV4-1
TGTGCCACCAGCAGAGATTTACCCGGGTACGGAGCTTTCTTT | CATSRDLPGYGAFF | - | TRBJ1-1 | - | TRBV15
TGTGCCAGCAGAGCCGGGACACCCAATCAGCCCCAGCATTTT | CASRAGTPNQPQHF | - | TRBJ1-5 | - | TRBV2
TGTGCCAGCAGTGAAGGTAGGGGTCTGGGCACTGAAGCTTTCTTT | CASSEGRGLGTEAFF | few | TRBJ1-1 | - | TRBV2